The clone carrying this T cell receptor beta chain was counted only a few times. These data belong to a study of HIV-infected patients and healthy controls. Each CDR3 protein is one row after TCRdb ran MiXCR on the 5' RACE reads. The profile covers about 63,000 distinct CDR3 sequences, with roughly a sixth appearing a single time and 4.5% to 7% taken by the ten largest. V shed 1 base and J shed 7 bases, with 13 bases lying between them. The CDR3 consists of 14 residues. From germline, CDR1 is LGHNT and CDR2 FRNRAP. This sequence originates from a human donor in good health. V gene TRBV12-5 combines with J gene TRBJ1-2; weak D call: TRBD1 (5 bases). Specimen: CD4+ T cells from blood. CDR3 DNA: TGTGCTAGTGGTTTGGCCCCCAGGGTTAGTGGCTACACCTTC. This encodes CASGLAPRVSGYTF. Together with reference TRBV12-5 and TRBJ1-2, the CDR3 gives the full variable domain: DARVTQTPRHKVTEMGQEVTMRCQPILGHNTVFWYRQTMMQGLELLAYFRNRAPLDDSGMPKDRFSAEMPDATLATLKIQPSEPRDSAVYFCASGLAPRVSGYTFGSGTRLTVV.